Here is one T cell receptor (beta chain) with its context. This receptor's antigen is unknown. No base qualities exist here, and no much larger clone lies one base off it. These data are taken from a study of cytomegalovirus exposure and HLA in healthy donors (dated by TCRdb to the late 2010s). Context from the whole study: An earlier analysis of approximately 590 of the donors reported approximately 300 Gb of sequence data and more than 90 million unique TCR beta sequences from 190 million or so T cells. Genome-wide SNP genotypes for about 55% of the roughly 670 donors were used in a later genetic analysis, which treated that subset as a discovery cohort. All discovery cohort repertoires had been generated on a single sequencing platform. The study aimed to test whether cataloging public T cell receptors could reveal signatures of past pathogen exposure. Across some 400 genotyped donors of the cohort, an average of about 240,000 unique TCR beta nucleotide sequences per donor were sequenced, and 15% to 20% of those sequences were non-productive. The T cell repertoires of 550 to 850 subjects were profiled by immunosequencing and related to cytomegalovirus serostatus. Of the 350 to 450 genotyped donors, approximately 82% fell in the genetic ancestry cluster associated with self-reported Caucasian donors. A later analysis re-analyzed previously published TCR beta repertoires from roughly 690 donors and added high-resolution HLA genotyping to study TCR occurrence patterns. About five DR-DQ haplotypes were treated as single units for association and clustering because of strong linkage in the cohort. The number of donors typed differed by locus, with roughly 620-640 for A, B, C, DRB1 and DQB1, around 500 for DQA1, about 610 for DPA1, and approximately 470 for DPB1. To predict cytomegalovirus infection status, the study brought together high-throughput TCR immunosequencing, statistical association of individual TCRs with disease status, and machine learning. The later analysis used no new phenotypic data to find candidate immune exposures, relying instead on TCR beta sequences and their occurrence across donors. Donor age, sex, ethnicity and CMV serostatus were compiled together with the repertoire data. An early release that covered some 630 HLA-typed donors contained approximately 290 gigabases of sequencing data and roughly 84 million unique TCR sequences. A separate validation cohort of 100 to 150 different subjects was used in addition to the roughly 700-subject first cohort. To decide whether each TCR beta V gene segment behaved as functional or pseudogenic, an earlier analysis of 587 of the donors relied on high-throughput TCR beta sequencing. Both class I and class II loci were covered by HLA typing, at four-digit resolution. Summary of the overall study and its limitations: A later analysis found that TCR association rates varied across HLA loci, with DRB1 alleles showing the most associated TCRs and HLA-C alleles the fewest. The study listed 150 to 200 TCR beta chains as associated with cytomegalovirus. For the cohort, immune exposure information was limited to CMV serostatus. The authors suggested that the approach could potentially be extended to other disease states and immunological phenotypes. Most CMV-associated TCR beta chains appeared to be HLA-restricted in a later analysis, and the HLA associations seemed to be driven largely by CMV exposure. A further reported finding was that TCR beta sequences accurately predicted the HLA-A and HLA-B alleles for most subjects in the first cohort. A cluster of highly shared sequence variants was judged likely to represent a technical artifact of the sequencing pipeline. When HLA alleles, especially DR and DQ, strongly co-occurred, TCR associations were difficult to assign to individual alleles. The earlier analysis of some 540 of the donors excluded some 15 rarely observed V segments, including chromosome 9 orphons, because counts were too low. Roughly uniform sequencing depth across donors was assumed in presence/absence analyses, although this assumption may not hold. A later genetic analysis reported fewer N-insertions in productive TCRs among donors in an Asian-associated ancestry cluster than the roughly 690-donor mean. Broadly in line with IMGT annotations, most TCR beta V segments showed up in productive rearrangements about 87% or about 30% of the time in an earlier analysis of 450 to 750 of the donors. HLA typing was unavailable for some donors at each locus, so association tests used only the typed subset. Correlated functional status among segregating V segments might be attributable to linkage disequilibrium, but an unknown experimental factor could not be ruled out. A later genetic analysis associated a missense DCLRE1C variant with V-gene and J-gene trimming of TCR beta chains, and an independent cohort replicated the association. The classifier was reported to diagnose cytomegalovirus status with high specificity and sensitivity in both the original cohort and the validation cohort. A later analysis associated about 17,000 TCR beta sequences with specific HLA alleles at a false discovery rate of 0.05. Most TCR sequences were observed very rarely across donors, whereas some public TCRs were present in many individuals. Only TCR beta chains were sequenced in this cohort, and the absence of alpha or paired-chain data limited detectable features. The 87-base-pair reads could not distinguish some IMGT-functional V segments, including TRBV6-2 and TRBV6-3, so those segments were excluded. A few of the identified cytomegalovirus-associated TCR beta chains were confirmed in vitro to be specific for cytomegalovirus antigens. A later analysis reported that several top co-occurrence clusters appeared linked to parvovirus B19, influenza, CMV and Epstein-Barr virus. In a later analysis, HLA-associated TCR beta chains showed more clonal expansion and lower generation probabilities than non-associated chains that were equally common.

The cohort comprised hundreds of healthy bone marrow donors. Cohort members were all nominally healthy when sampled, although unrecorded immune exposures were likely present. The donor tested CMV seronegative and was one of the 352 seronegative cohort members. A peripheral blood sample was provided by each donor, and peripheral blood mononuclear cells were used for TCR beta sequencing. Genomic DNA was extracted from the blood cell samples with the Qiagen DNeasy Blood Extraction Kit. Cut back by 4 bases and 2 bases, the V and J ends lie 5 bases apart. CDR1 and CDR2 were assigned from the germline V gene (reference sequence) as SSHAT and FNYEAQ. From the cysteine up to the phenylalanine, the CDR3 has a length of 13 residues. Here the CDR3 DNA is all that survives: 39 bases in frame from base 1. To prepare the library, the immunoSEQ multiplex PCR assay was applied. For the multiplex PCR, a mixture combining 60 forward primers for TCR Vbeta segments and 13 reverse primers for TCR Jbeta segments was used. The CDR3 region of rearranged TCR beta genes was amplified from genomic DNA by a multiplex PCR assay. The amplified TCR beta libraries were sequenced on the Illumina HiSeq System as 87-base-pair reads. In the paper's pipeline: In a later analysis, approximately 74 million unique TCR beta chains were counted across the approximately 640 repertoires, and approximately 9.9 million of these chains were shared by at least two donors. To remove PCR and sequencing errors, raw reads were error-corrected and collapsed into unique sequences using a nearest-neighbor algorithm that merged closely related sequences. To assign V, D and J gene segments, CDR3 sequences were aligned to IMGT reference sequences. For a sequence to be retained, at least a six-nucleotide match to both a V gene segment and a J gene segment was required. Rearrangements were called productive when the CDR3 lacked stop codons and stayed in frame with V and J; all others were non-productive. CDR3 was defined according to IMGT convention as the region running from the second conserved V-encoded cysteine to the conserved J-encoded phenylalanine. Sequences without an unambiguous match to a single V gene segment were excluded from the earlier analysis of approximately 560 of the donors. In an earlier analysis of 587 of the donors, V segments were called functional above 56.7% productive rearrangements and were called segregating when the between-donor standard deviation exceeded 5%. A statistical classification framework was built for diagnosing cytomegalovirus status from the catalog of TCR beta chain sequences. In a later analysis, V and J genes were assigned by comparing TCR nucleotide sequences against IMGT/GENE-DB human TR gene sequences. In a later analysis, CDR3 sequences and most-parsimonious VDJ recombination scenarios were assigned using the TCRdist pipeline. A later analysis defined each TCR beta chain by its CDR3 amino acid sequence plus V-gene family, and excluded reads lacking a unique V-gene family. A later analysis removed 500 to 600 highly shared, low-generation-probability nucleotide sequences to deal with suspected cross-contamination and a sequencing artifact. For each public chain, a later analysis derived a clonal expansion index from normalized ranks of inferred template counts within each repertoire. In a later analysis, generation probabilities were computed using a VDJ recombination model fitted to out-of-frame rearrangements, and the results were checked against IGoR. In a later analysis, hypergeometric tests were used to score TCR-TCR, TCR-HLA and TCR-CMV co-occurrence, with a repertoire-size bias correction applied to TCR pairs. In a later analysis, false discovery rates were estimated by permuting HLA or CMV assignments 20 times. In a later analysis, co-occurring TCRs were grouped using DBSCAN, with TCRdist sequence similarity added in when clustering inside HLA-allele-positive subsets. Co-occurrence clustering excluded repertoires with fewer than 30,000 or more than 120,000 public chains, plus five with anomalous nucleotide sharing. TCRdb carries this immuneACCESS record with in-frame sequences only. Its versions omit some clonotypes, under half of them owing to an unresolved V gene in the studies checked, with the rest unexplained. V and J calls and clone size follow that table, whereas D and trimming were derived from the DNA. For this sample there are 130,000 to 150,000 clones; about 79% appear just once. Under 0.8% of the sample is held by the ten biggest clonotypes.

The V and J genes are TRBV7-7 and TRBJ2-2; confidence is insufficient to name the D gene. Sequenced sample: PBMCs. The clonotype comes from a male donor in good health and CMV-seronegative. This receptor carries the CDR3 CASSSVNTGELFF. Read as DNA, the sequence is TGTGCCAGCAGCTCGGTTAACACCGGGGAGCTGTTTTTT.